These 18 T cell receptor beta chains share one sample of origin, sequenced in a study of CD8+ T cells in alopecia areata. RNA extraction and reverse transcription yielded cDNA as sequencing template. Repertoires were generated with immunoSEQ multiplex PCR, while TCRdb's copy carries only in-frame clones and drops some. The data contain 100,000 to 150,000 clones, roughly 50% of them seen just once; the ten biggest clones take up over 9.5%. Sequencing input: NKG2D-low CD8+ T cells sorted from blood. All receptors come from a human donor with alopecia areata.

The chain combines TRBV7-8 with TRBJ2-3; 11 nucleotides match TRBD2. Germline CDR1 is SGHVS and CDR2 is FQNEAQ. The CDR3 spans 17 residues. The trim removed 8 bases at V and 3 bases at J, leaving 13 bases unmatched. CDR3 bases: TGTGCCAGCTGGGGGACTAGCGGTGGGGAGAAAACAGATACGCAGTATTTT. Amino acid sequence: CASWGTSGGEKTDTQYF.

This clone showed up just a few times. The gene calls are TRBV29-1 and TRBJ1-1; 9 bases map to TRBD1. Germline V gene lookup returns CDR1 SQVTM and CDR2 ANQGSEA. The CDR3 covers 14 residues. With 5 bases clipped from V and 7 bases from J, the junction kept 11 bases outside the gene matches. CDR3 protein: CSVSPFTGGDEAFF. DNA of the CDR3: TGCAGCGTTTCACCTTTCACAGGGGGCGATGAAGCTTTCTTT.

V and J are TRBV29-1 and TRBJ2-5, with TRBD1 matching over 9 bases. CDR1 and CDR2 from the germline V gene are SQVTM and ANQGSEA. This CDR3 comprises 13 residues. The V segment lost 4 bases and the J segment 5 bases; nucleotides outside the gene matches: 5. The CDR3, as DNA: TGCAGCGTTGTACAGGGGGCTGATGAGACCCAGTACTTC. This encodes CSVVQGADETQYF.

This clone was counted a few times. V usage is TRBV29-1 and J usage is TRBJ2-2, with a weak D call TRBD2 (5 bases). Germline V CDR1 and CDR2: SQVTM, ANQGSEA. This CDR3 comprises 12 residues. V was cut by 6 bases and J by 5 bases, with 10 bases left in between. CDR3 nucleotide sequence: TGCAGCGTGGACGAGGGAACCGGGGAGCTGTTTTTT. It yields the protein CSVDEGTGELFF.

The J gene is TRBJ1-5, the V gene TRBV27; 8 nucleotides line up with TRBD1. V lost 6 bases, J lost 0 bases, and 1 base stayed unmatched. This CDR3 has 14 amino acids. Germline CDR1 is MNHEY and CDR2 is SMNVEV (reference sequence). CDR3 loop: CASRTGDSNQPQHF. CDR3 coding DNA: TGTGCCAGCAGGACAGGGGATAGCAATCAGCCCCAGCATTTT.

This clone was counted a few times. The gene calls are TRBV29-1 and TRBJ2-1; 10 bases are a match to TRBD2. There are 17 residues in the CDR3. With V trimmed by 0 bases and J by 9 bases, 14 bases remained unmatched. Germline V gives CDR1 SQVTM, CDR2 ANQGSEA. DNA for the CDR3: TGCAGCGTTGAAGATGAAATAGAGCGGGAGGGAATTATTGAGCAGTTCTTC. This translates into CSVEDEIEREGIIEQFF.

The chain combines TRBV28 with TRBJ2-5, with TRBD1 matching over 9 bases. The V segment lost 2 bases and the J segment 5 bases; nucleotides outside the gene matches: 3. CDR3 length: 14 residues. Germline-derived CDR1 and CDR2 are MDHEN and SYDVKM. The CDR3 loop reads CASSLTGGFETQYF. Here the CDR3 DNA reads TGTGCCAGCAGTTTAACAGGGGGCTTTGAGACCCAGTACTTC. Complete variable domain (other parts from reference TRBV28 and TRBJ2-5): DVKVTQSSRYLVKRTGEKVFLECVQDMDHENMFWYRQDPGLGLRLIYFSYDVKMKEKGDIPEGYSVSREKKERFSLILESASTNQTSMYLCASSLTGGFETQYFGPGTRLLVL.

This chain connects TRBV29-1 to TRBJ2-3, with no clear D. Trimming shortened V by 0 bases and J by 4 bases, and 5 bases separated the two germline ends. This CDR3 has 12 amino acids. Germline assignment: CDR1 SQVTM and CDR2 ANQGSEA. CDR3 residues: CSVEDLSDTQYF. The CDR3 coding sequence is TGCAGCGTTGAAGATCTTTCAGATACGCAGTATTTT.

The chain couples TRBV30 to TRBJ1-5; D unclear. CDR1 and CDR2 (germline): GTSNPN, SVGIG (reference sequence). This CDR3 has 13 residues. Trimming left V 3 bases short and J 6 bases short, with 12 bases between. The CDR3 protein is CAWSASGGQPQHF. In nucleotides, the CDR3 is TGTGCCTGGAGCGCGTCGGGAGGTCAGCCCCAGCATTTT.

This clone came up a few times. V gene TRBV4-1 combines with J gene TRBJ2-7, with 11 bases matching TRBD1. CDR1 and CDR2 (germline): MGHRA, YSYEKL. CDR3 length equals 15 residues. J was trimmed by 6 bases and V by 4 bases; bases with no gene match: 8. CDR3 DNA sequence: TGCGCCAGCAGCCCGACAGGACAGGGGGCGGTCGAGCAGTACTTC. The encoded protein is CASSPTGQGAVEQYF.

This clone was picked up a small number of times. The chain links TRBV29-1 to TRBJ2-5; no clear D gene. V lost 6 bases and J lost 0, with 11 bases in between. CDR3 length: 13 residues. CDR1 SQVTM and CDR2 ANQGSEA come from the germline V gene. The CDR3: CSVYRGDQETQYF. The CDR3 bases are TGCAGCGTCTACCGTGGGGACCAAGAGACCCAGTACTTC.

The chain links TRBV2 to TRBJ1-1; D gene uncertain. Trimming took off 3 bases at V and 4 bases at J, with 6 bases between the two ends. The CDR3 totals 12 residues. CDR1 SNHLY and CDR2 FYNNEI come from the germline V gene. CDR3 coding DNA: TGTGCCAGCAGTGAGGGTCCCACTGAAGCTTTCTTT. Protein: CASSEGPTEAFF.

The rearrangement joins TRBV27 to TRBJ2-7, with D perhaps TRBD1 (6 bases). The germline V and J ends were trimmed by 5 bases and 6 bases, with 11 bases remaining between them. Germline assignment: CDR1 MNHEY and CDR2 SMNVEV (reference sequence). This CDR3 comprises 12 residues. CDR3 DNA sequence: TGTGCCAGCAGTACTACGACAGGCGAGCAGTACTTC. As protein: CASSTTTGEQYF.

In its sample, this clone was seen a few times. Different DNA sequences within this sample yield the same CDR3. The CDR3 region is CSVDLRSYNEQFF. CDR3 DNA: TGCAGCGTTGATTTGCGGTCCTACAATGAGCAGTTCTTC. The chain joins TRBV29-1 to TRBJ2-1; D unclear. This CDR3 contains 13 residues. With 3 bases removed from V and 1 base from J, the gap between germline ends came to 7 bases. Per the germline V gene, CDR1 is SQVTM and CDR2 is ANQGSEA.

V gene TRBV27 combines with J gene TRBJ2-7; D gene uncertain. The CDR3 loop spans 13 amino acids. Per germline, CDR1 MNHEY and CDR2 SMNVEV (reference sequence). Trimming pared 3 bases from V and 0 bases from J, leaving 6 bases between. The CDR3 DNA reads as TGTGCCAGCAGTTTTGGCGGCTCCTACGAGCAGTACTTC. Its translation is CASSFGGSYEQYF.

The chain is built from TRBV29-1 and TRBJ1-1; possibly TRBD1 for D (5 bases). Trimming took off 7 bases at V and 4 bases at J, with 16 bases between the two ends. CDR1 is SQVTM, CDR2 ANQGSEA, per germline. The CDR3 contains 13 residues. In nucleotides, the CDR3 is TGCAGCGCACCCCCGGTGGGGGGCACTGAAGCTTTCTTT. Translated, it gives CSAPPVGGTEAFF. The variable domain in full, with the rest retrieved from reference TRBV29-1 and TRBJ1-1, is SAVISQKPSRDICQRGTSLTIQCQVDSQVTMMFWYRQQPGQSLTLIATANQGSEATYESGFVIDKFPISRPNLTFSTLTVSNMSPEDSSIYLCSAPPVGGTEAFFGQGTRLTVV.

The chain joins TRBV2 to TRBJ2-3; no clear D gene. This CDR3 is built from 17 residues. Germline CDR1 and CDR2: SNHLY and FYNNEI. Trimming shortened V by 6 bases and J by 2 bases, and 21 bases separated the two germline ends. The CDR3 coding sequence is TGTGCCAGCAGCACTCGACTCCTTCTCGGGTCCACAGATACGCAGTATTTT. As protein: CASSTRLLLGSTDTQYF.

This clone was picked up many times. The chain recombines TRBV14 with TRBJ2-1; D may be TRBD2 (6 bases). The germline V gene has CDR1 SGHDN and CDR2 FVKESK. Trimming took off 3 bases at V and 6 bases at J, with 15 bases between the two ends. CDR3 size: 15 residues. The CDR3 DNA is TGTGCCAGCAGCCATAAGACTAGTAAGATCAATGAGCAGTTCTTC. Amino acid sequence: CASSHKTSKINEQFF.